The next 32 T cell receptor beta chains were all read from a single sample in a study of blood T cell repertoires in COVID-19. The assay was immunoSEQ multiplex PCR, and TCRdb's table has in-frame clones only and misses some. There are roughly 430,000 clones in the sample; approximately 88% occur only once, and approximately 2.1% lies in the top ten. The sequencing input was PBMCs or T cells enriched from blood (not recorded which). These receptor sequences come from a woman between 40 and 55 years old with acute COVID-19.

J is TRBJ1-2 and V is TRBV4-1; D is possibly TRBD1 (5 bases). Germline loops: CDR1 MGHRA, CDR2 YSYEKL. The CDR3 length is 16 residues. Trimming took 0 bases from V and 4 from J, leaving 15 bases between them. CDR3 region: CASSQDGAAITYGYTF. CDR3 coding DNA: TGCGCCAGCAGCCAAGATGGGGCAGCTATCACCTATGGCTACACCTTC.

The genes are TRBV9 and TRBJ2-7; 9 bases align to TRBD1. This CDR3 spans 14 amino acids. After removal of 4 bases from V and 6 bases from J, the junction contained 8 bases not matched to a gene. CDR1 and CDR2 (germline): SGDLS, YYNGEE. This chain's CDR3 is CASSPWDRESEQYF. In nucleotides, the CDR3 is TGTGCCAGCAGCCCCTGGGACAGGGAGAGCGAGCAGTACTTC.

This chain joins TRBV5-5 and TRBJ1-2; D unresolved. Germline CDR1 SGHKS, CDR2 YYEKEE (reference sequence). The V end lost 0 bases, the J end lost 7 bases, and 13 bases lay between the germline ends. The CDR3 runs to 14 residues. CDR3 amino acids: CASSLEPVLAGYTF. The DNA of the CDR3 is TGTGCCAGCAGCTTGGAACCCGTATTGGCTGGCTACACCTTC.

The rearrangement joins TRBV2 to TRBJ1-1, with TRBD1 matching 9 bases. Germline V lookup: CDR1 SNHLY, CDR2 FYNNEI. CDR3 size: 14 residues. With 2 bases clipped from V and 10 bases from J, the junction kept 8 bases outside the gene matches. The CDR3 spells CASSESGTGLGAFF. In DNA form, the CDR3 reads TGTGCCAGCAGTGAATCCGGGACAGGGCTCGGAGCTTTCTTT.

This clone was observed once. The genes are TRBV23-1 and TRBJ1-1, with 8 bases identical to TRBD1. TRBV23-1 is recorded as an ORF, its role being uncertain. The CDR3 totals 16 residues. The trim removed 4 bases at V and 3 bases at J, leaving 10 bases unmatched. CDR3 nucleotide sequence: TGCGCCAGCAGTCCTGTGGCAGGGGGCATGGACACTGAAGCTTTCTTT. It encodes CASSPVAGGMDTEAFF.

The CDR3 DNA is TGTGCCAGCAGTGAAACCGGCAGGGGGTCGGCACCCCTCCACTTT. Protein product: CASSETGRGSAPLHF. V is TRBV6-1 and J is TRBJ1-6; TRBD1 aligns across 7 bases. V dropped 2 bases and J dropped 11; count of bases not matched to a gene: 9. The germline V gene encodes CDR1 MNHNS and CDR2 SASEGT. This CDR3 has 15 amino acids.

The gene calls are TRBV2 and TRBJ1-5, with D tentatively TRBD1 (6 bases). V was shortened by 6 bases and J by 1 base, with 7 bases between the two germline ends. The CDR3 contains 13 residues. From germline, CDR1 is SNHLY and CDR2 FYNNEI. The CDR3 DNA is TGTGCCAGCAGCACAGGGAGCAATCAGCCCCAGCATTTT. It encodes CASSTGSNQPQHF.

The rearrangement links TRBV15 to TRBJ2-3; TRBD2 aligns across 14 bases. CDR1 LNHNV and CDR2 YYDKDF come from the germline V gene (reference sequence). There are 19 residues in the CDR3. V shed 5 bases, J shed 2 bases, and the junction held 12 bases outside the gene matches. CDR3 amino acids: CATSGTSGGITPFTDTQYF. As DNA, the CDR3 is TGTGCCACCAGCGGGACTAGCGGGGGAATTACCCCCTTCACAGATACGCAGTATTTT.

The chain links TRBV6-5 to TRBJ1-4; the match to TRBD1 covers 7 bases. The CDR3 covers 15 residues. Germline CDR1 is MNHEY and CDR2 is SVGAGI. V dropped 7 bases and J dropped 6; count of bases not matched to a gene: 11. CDR3 DNA: TGTGCCAGCAAGACTCTCTCGGGACAGCATGAAAAACTGTTTTTT. Amino acid sequence: CASKTLSGQHEKLFF.

This chain connects TRBV6-5 to TRBJ1-2, with 7 bases lining up with TRBD1. The CDR3 contains 13 residues. Germline CDR1 and CDR2: MNHEY and SVGAGI. J was trimmed by 8 bases and V by 2 bases; bases with no gene match: 5. The DNA of the CDR3 is TGTGCCAGCAGTTACCAGGGGGTAGAAGGCTACACCTTC. Its protein is CASSYQGVEGYTF.

This clone appeared once. This sequence joins TRBV5-4 and TRBJ2-7; 9 bases are shared with TRBD1. Germline loops: CDR1 SGHNT, CDR2 YYREEE (reference sequence). The CDR3 is made up of 15 amino acids. V shed 3 bases, J shed 1 base, and the junction held 5 bases outside the gene matches. CDR3: CASSSPGQGSYEQYF. CDR3 coding DNA: TGTGCCAGCAGCTCTCCGGGACAGGGTTCCTACGAGCAGTACTTC.

The chain joins TRBV7-6 to TRBJ1-3; maybe TRBD1 (6 bases). There are 17 residues in the CDR3. Trimming cost V 3 bases and J 0 bases, with 15 bases left between them. Looked up from germline, CDR1 is SGHVS and CDR2 is FNYEAQ. In DNA, the CDR3 is TGTGCCAGCAGCTTCGTACAGGGTCGGGGCTCTGGAAACACCATATATTTT. Translated: CASSFVQGRGSGNTIYF.

V is TRBV19 and J is TRBJ2-3, with a tentative D call TRBD1 (5 bases). In germline, CDR1 is LNHDA, CDR2 SQIVND (reference sequence). Trimming removed 2 bases at V and 4 bases at J, with 13 bases between. This CDR3 contains 15 residues. This chain's CDR3 is CASSIQGWVSDTQYF. The CDR3 nucleotides read TGTGCCAGTAGTATACAGGGCTGGGTGTCAGATACGCAGTATTTT.

This chain joins TRBV19 and TRBJ1-1; the D is unclear. Trimming pared 1 base from V and 3 bases from J, leaving 12 bases between. The CDR3 totals 15 residues. The germline V gene encodes CDR1 LNHDA and CDR2 SQIVND (reference sequence). CDR3 in DNA: TGTGCCAGTAGTATAGGCCCCCGGGAGGACACTGAAGCTTTCTTT. Protein sequence: CASSIGPREDTEAFF.

The V and J genes are TRBV19 and TRBJ2-7; 7 nucleotides match TRBD1. The CDR3 totals 14 residues. J gave up 5 bases and V 8 bases, and 12 bases lay outside the gene matches. The V gene's germline CDR1 is LNHDA and CDR2 SQIVND (reference sequence). The CDR3 sequence is CASSRGDSRHEQYF. CDR3 in DNA: TGTGCCAGTTCCCGAGGGGACAGTCGTCACGAGCAGTACTTC.

The CDR3 protein is CASSRTGVLTEAFF. The CDR3 DNA follows: TGTGCCAGCTCACGGACAGGGGTCCTCACTGAAGCTTTCTTT. This chain links TRBV18 with TRBJ1-1, with TRBD1 identical over 9 bases. CDR1 and CDR2 from the germline V gene are KGHSH and LQKENI. This CDR3 contains 14 residues. The V gene end was trimmed by 4 bases and the J gene end by 4 bases; junction bases not matched to a gene: 4.

The chain's CDR3 is CAISVNSGTGGGEQFF. CDR3 sequence (DNA): TGTGCCATCAGTGTGAATTCAGGGACAGGAGGGGGTGAGCAGTTCTTC. This chain connects TRBV10-3 to TRBJ2-1; TRBD1 aligns across 8 bases. J gave up 9 bases and V 4 bases, and 14 bases lay outside the gene matches. The CDR3 is 16 residues long. The germline V gene encodes CDR1 ENHRY and CDR2 SYGVKD.

V is TRBV5-1 and J is TRBJ2-1; D gene uncertain. Trimming stripped 0 bases from V and 3 bases from J, with 4 bases between. Germline CDR1 and CDR2: SGHRS and YFSETQ. CDR3 length equals 13 residues. CDR3 protein: CASSLGHYNEQFF. The CDR3 DNA sequence: TGCGCCAGCAGCTTGGGACACTACAATGAGCAGTTCTTC.

The rearrangement uses TRBV24-1 and TRBJ1-5; D is unclear. The germline V gene has CDR1 KGHDR and CDR2 SFDVKD. The V and J ends lost 2 bases and 9 bases respectively, with 7 bases between them. The CDR3 totals 12 residues. CDR3 amino acids: CATSDSSGPQHF. The CDR3 bases are TGTGCCACCAGTGATTCCTCAGGGCCCCAGCATTTT.

This chain links TRBV2 with TRBJ1-4, with TRBD1 matching 8 bases. The CDR3 runs to 14 residues. Germline lookup yields CDR1 SNHLY and CDR2 FYNNEI. V was clipped by 3 bases and J by 4 bases; unmatched bases: 1. The CDR3 DNA reads TGTGCCAGCAGTGAGGACAGGGTTAATGAAAAACTGTTTTTT. The encoded protein is CASSEDRVNEKLFF.

This clone has more than one count but fewer than ten. The V and J genes are TRBV5-1 and TRBJ2-3; D possibly corresponds to TRBD1 (5 bases). CDR1 and CDR2 (germline): SGHRS, YFSETQ. This CDR3 spans 13 amino acids. Trimming stripped 4 bases from V and 4 bases from J, with 10 bases between. CDR3 nucleotide sequence: TGCGCCAGCAGCGTCTCAGGGTCAGATACGCAGTATTTT. Its translation: CASSVSGSDTQYF.

This chain connects TRBV25-1 to TRBJ2-5; D not certain. The V and J ends lost 2 bases and 5 bases respectively, with 6 bases between them. CDR3 size: 12 residues. Germline lookup yields CDR1 MGHDK and CDR2 SYGVNS. The DNA for the CDR3 is TGTGCCAGCAGTGAAACTCGGGAGACCCAGTACTTC. Translation: CASSETRETQYF.

This chain uses TRBV18 with TRBJ2-5, with TRBD1 matching over 7 bases. The germline V gene has CDR1 KGHSH and CDR2 LQKENI. This CDR3 is built from 16 residues. The ends lost 3 bases at V and 2 bases at J; junction bases unmatched: 9. CDR3 DNA sequence: TGTGCCAGCTCACCCGAGACAGGGTGGCAACAAGAGACCCAGTACTTC. Protein product: CASSPETGWQQETQYF.

The chain joins TRBV19 to TRBJ2-2; 14 positions agree with TRBD2. Germline V gene lookup returns CDR1 LNHDA and CDR2 SQIVND (reference sequence). J gave up 9 bases and V 5 bases, and 2 bases lay outside the gene matches. The CDR3 is 14 residues long. CDR3 bases: TGTGCCAGTAGTGGACTAGCGGGGGGCCGGGAGCTGTTTTTT. The encoded protein is CASSGLAGGRELFF.

The gene calls are TRBV4-1 and TRBJ1-1; D is possibly TRBD1 (6 bases). Trimming took 2 bases from V and 7 from J, leaving 17 bases between them. The length of the CDR3 is 15 residues. CDR1 is MGHRA, CDR2 YSYEKL, per germline. The chain's CDR3 is CASSQTLAGVSEAFF. Here the CDR3 DNA reads TGCGCCAGCAGCCAAACCCTCGCAGGGGTGAGTGAAGCTTTCTTT.

This chain links TRBV5-1 with TRBJ2-6; TRBD1 matches 9 bases. The germline gives CDR1 SGHRS, CDR2 YFSETQ. The CDR3 length is 19 residues. After removal of 2 bases from V and 0 bases from J, the junction contained 9 bases not matched to a gene. The CDR3 sequence is CASSLLTGQGLSGANVLTF. CDR3 nucleotides: TGCGCCAGCAGCTTATTAACGGGACAGGGTCTCTCTGGGGCCAACGTCCTGACTTTC.

The chain joins TRBV6-2 or TRBV6-3 to TRBJ2-5, with a tentative D call TRBD2 (6 bases). Trimming shortened V by 0 bases and J by 9 bases, and 17 bases separated the two germline ends. The CDR3 has 15 amino acids. Germline V gene sequence: CDR1 MNHEY, CDR2 SVGEGT. DNA for the CDR3: TGTGCCAGCAGTTACTCGATAAGGGGACTCTTGGCCCAGTACTTC. Translation: CASSYSIRGLLAQYF.

This chain uses TRBV5-1 with TRBJ1-1; D is perhaps TRBD1 (5 bases). This CDR3 has 17 amino acids. Per the germline V gene, CDR1 is SGHRS and CDR2 is YFSETQ. Deletions cut 0 bases from V and 6 bases from J, with 21 bases between. Here the CDR3 reads CASSLGQLGATGAEAFF. The CDR3 nucleotides are TGCGCCAGCAGCTTGGGACAGCTCGGAGCAACTGGTGCTGAAGCTTTCTTT.

The chain uses TRBV5-6 and TRBJ2-1, with D possibly being TRBD2 (6 bases). V was pared by 1 base and J by 9 bases, with 17 bases between. From germline, CDR1 is SGHDT and CDR2 YYEEEE. This CDR3 has 15 residues. CDR3 in amino acids: CASSLNVGGPGEQFF. DNA of the CDR3: TGTGCCAGCAGCTTGAACGTCGGGGGACCTGGTGAGCAGTTCTTC.

Comments on this clone: Distinct nucleotide sequences in the sample also encode this CDR3. The V call is TRBV5-1, the J call TRBJ1-3; 8 positions match TRBD1. In germline, CDR1 is SGHRS, CDR2 YFSETQ. The CDR3 consists of 14 residues. V lost 4 bases and J lost 2; bases outside the gene matches: 2. The CDR3 here is CASSLTGAGNTIYF. The CDR3 bases are TGCGCCAGCAGCCTGACAGGGGCTGGAAACACCATATATTTT. Using reference TRBV5-1 and TRBJ1-3 for the parts outside the CDR3, the full variable domain is KAGVTQTPRYLIKTRGQQVTLSCSPISGHRSVSWYQQTPGQGLQFLFEYFSETQRNKGNFPGRFSGRQFSNSRSEMNVSTLELGDSALYLCASSLTGAGNTIYFGEGSWLTVV.

This chain links TRBV7-2 with TRBJ2-7, with a possible D match to TRBD2 (5 bases). Germline V gene sequence: CDR1 SGHTA, CDR2 FQGNSA. Trimming took off 3 bases at V and 2 bases at J, with 17 bases between the two ends. CDR3 size: 16 residues. The CDR3, as DNA: TGTGCCAGCAGCTTCTCTGGTCGGACTTTTACCTACGAGCAGTACTTC. Amino acids: CASSFSGRTFTYEQYF.

The chain employs TRBV19 and TRBJ2-7; 9 nucleotides match TRBD1. The CDR3 extends over 17 amino acids. From germline, CDR1 is LNHDA and CDR2 SQIVND (reference sequence). V lost 5 bases and J lost 0; bases outside the gene matches: 11. CDR3 coding DNA: TGTGCCAGTAGTTATTCGGGAGCGGGACAGGGCTCCTACGAGCAGTACTTC. Amino acid sequence: CASSYSGAGQGSYEQYF.